The 21 T cell receptor beta chains in this list originate from one sample, sequenced in a study of T cell responses to AZD1222 COVID-19 vaccine. This table comes from immunoSEQ multiplex PCR, and its TCRdb copy is limited to in-frame clones, with some not included. Of nearly 110,000 clones listed, about 85% were seen once; the top ten hold about 5%. Sequenced here: peripheral blood, sampled 28 days after the second AZD1222 dose. The receptors derive from an adult who received the AZD1222 COVID-19 vaccine.

The chain couples TRBV7-2 to TRBJ2-5; TRBD2 agrees at 7 bases. The CDR3 totals 13 residues. The V segment lost 5 bases and the J segment 7 bases; nucleotides outside the gene matches: 7. Per the germline V gene, CDR1 is SGHTA and CDR2 is FQGNSA. The CDR3 DNA reads as TGTGCCAGCAGCCCCGGACTAGTCGGGACCCAGTACTTC. As protein: CASSPGLVGTQYF.

The chain employs TRBV7-2 and TRBJ2-7; D might be TRBD1 (6 bases). Germline CDR1 and CDR2: SGHTA and FQGNSA. The CDR3 is 13 residues long. V was shortened by 1 base and J by 5 bases, with 9 bases between the two germline ends. CDR3 coding DNA: TGTGCCAGCAGCTTAGACAGGGCAAACGAGCAGTACTTC. Translating gives CASSLDRANEQYF.

The chain joins TRBV7-9 to TRBJ2-2, with D possibly being TRBD1 (5 bases). Deletions cut 8 bases from V and 1 base from J, with 14 bases between. This CDR3 has 15 amino acids. Germline CDR1 and CDR2: SEHNR and FQNEAQ (reference sequence). This CDR3 reads CASEGHGGNTGELFF. The CDR3 region has the DNA TGTGCCAGCGAAGGACACGGTGGGAACACCGGGGAGCTGTTTTTT.

The gene calls are TRBV12-3 or TRBV12-4 and TRBJ1-2; 8 nucleotides align to TRBD1. J lost 6 bases, V lost 6 bases, and 6 bases had no gene match. There are 13 residues in the CDR3. As DNA, the CDR3 is TGTGCCAGCAGCCGCCTGACAGGGGATGGCTACACCTTC. It specifies CASSRLTGDGYTF.

This chain joins TRBV5-6 and TRBJ1-2; a possible D gene is TRBD1 (5 bases). Germline-derived CDR1 and CDR2 are SGHDT and YYEEEE. The V and J ends lost 0 bases and 3 bases respectively, with 15 bases between them. The CDR3 totals 16 residues. Here the CDR3 DNA reads TGTGCCAGCAGCTTGGAAAGTTCAGGGCTTCACTATGGCTACACCTTC. It is translated as CASSLESSGLHYGYTF.

V usage is TRBV15 and J usage is TRBJ1-5; 11 nucleotides match TRBD1. Trimming cost V 4 bases and J 5 bases; bases outside gene matches: 7. The CDR3 has 16 residues. The germline gives CDR1 LNHNV, CDR2 YYDKDF (reference sequence). The DNA of the CDR3 is TGTGCCACCAGCACCTACCCGGGACAGGGGGATCAGCCCCAGCATTTT. Translation: CATSTYPGQGDQPQHF. The whole variable domain, remainder taken from reference TRBV15 and TRBJ1-5, is DAMVIQNPRYQVTQFGKPVTLSCSQTLNHNVMYWYQQKSSQAPKLLFHYYDKDFNNEADTPDNFQSRRPNTSFCFLDIRSPGLGDTAMYLCATSTYPGQGDQPQHFGDGTRLSIL.

The chain couples TRBV27 to TRBJ1-1; no clear D. V shed 5 bases and J shed 4 bases, with 11 bases lying between them. This CDR3 is 13 amino acids long. In germline, CDR1 is MNHEY, CDR2 SMNVEV (reference sequence). CDR3 bases: TGTGCCAGCAGTCCCACGGGTGGCACTGAAGCTTTCTTT. Translating it yields CASSPTGGTEAFF.

This chain connects TRBV30 to TRBJ2-7; TRBD1 aligns across 9 bases. CDR1 is GTSNPN, CDR2 SVGIG, per germline (reference sequence). The CDR3 is 14 residues long. After removal of 4 bases from V and 3 bases from J, the junction contained 7 bases not matched to a gene. The CDR3 DNA reads as TGTGCCTGGACGGGGGACAGGGTTTTCTACGAGCAGTACTTC. Translating gives CAWTGDRVFYEQYF.

The gene calls are TRBV6-1 and TRBJ1-1; possibly TRBD1 for D (5 bases). From germline, CDR1 is MNHNS and CDR2 SASEGT. V lost 2 bases and J 1 base, leaving 11 bases between the germline ends. This CDR3 has 15 residues. The CDR3 region is CASSESGAGNTEAFF. CDR3 bases: TGTGCCAGCAGTGAAAGTGGGGCGGGGAACACTGAAGCTTTCTTT.

This clone was detected only a few times. The chain has TRBV18 and TRBJ1-3; D gene ambiguous. CDR1 KGHSH and CDR2 LQKENI come from the germline V gene. Trimming shortened V by 3 bases and J by 0 bases, and 12 bases separated the two germline ends. This CDR3 is built from 16 residues. The CDR3 DNA reads TGTGCCAGCTCACCGAGTCCAGTAAGCTCTGGAAACACCATATATTTT. Residues: CASSPSPVSSGNTIYF.

The rearrangement joins TRBV7-3 to TRBJ2-2; 8 bases map to TRBD2. The CDR3 runs 16 residues. Germline values: CDR1 SGHTA, CDR2 FQGTGA. The J segment lost 2 bases and the V segment lost 4 bases, leaving 6 bases of the junction unmatched. The CDR3, as DNA: TGTGCCAGCAGCTCCGACTGGACTAGCAACACCGGGGAGCTGTTTTTT. This codes for CASSSDWTSNTGELFF.

This clone was detected only once. The gene calls are TRBV7-2 and TRBJ1-4, with D unclear. The CDR3 covers 16 residues. V was shortened by 1 base and J by 0 bases, with 9 bases between the two germline ends. Germline-derived CDR1 and CDR2 are SGHTA and FQGNSA. The CDR3 loop is CASSLGPRATNEKLFF. The DNA of the CDR3 is TGTGCCAGCAGCTTAGGTCCGCGGGCAACTAATGAAAAACTGTTTTTT.

This chain links TRBV28 with TRBJ1-1; D is possibly TRBD1 (6 bases). In germline, CDR1 is MDHEN, CDR2 SYDVKM. CDR3 length: 16 amino acids. V was shortened by 6 bases and J by 4 bases, with 21 bases between the two germline ends. The DNA for the CDR3 is TGTGCCAGCAGGACCCTCCGGGTAGGGGGAATCACTGAAGCTTTCTTT. It specifies CASRTLRVGGITEAFF.

The chain joins TRBV11-2 to TRBJ2-1; 7 nucleotides match TRBD1. V lost 6 bases and J lost 6; bases outside the gene matches: 5. This CDR3 contains 13 residues. The germline gives CDR1 SGHAT, CDR2 FQNNGV. The CDR3 here is CASSSTGSNEQFF. The CDR3 DNA reads TGTGCCAGCAGTTCGACAGGGTCCAATGAGCAGTTCTTC.

V gene TRBV9 combines with J gene TRBJ1-2; D unresolved. Per the germline V gene, CDR1 is SGDLS and CDR2 is YYNGEE. V was clipped by 7 bases and J by 4 bases, with 11 bases between them. The CDR3 length is 12 residues. CDR3 bases: TGTGCCAGCTCGAGTTCTGGCTATGGCTACACCTTC. It translates to CASSSSGYGYTF.

The CDR3 is CATSDPGTGNEKLFF. Written as DNA, the CDR3 is TGTGCCACCAGTGATCCCGGGACAGGTAATGAAAAACTGTTTTTT. The V gene is TRBV24-1, the J gene TRBJ1-4, with 8 bases lining up with TRBD1. The CDR3 has 15 amino acids. The V gene's germline CDR1 is KGHDR and CDR2 SFDVKD. V was pared by 3 bases and J by 4 bases, with 3 bases of the junction left unmatched.

V and J are TRBV7-6 and TRBJ2-1; D is possibly TRBD1 or TRBD2 (6 bases each). The CDR3 is made up of 15 amino acids. CDR1 and CDR2 (germline): SGHVS, FNYEAQ. Trimming pared 5 bases from V and 3 bases from J, leaving 14 bases between. The CDR3 loop reads CASSEDGGHYNEQFF. As DNA, the CDR3 is TGTGCCAGCAGCGAAGACGGGGGCCACTACAATGAGCAGTTCTTC. Using reference TRBV7-6 and TRBJ2-1 for the parts outside the CDR3, the full variable domain is GAGVSQSPRYKVTKRGQDVALRCDPISGHVSLYWYRQALGQGPEFLTYFNYEAQQDKSGLPNDRFSAERPEGSISTLTIQRTEQRDSAMYRCASSEDGGHYNEQFFGPGTRLTVL.

This clone was seen a few times. This chain uses TRBV11-3 with TRBJ1-5; TRBD1 matches at 7 bases. Germline lookup yields CDR1 SGHNT and CDR2 YENEEA. V was clipped by 3 bases and J by 5 bases; unmatched bases: 13. CDR3 length: 17 amino acids. Here the CDR3 reads CASSFGKGRGPDQPQHF. The CDR3 DNA follows: TGTGCCAGCAGCTTCGGTAAGGGAAGGGGGCCTGATCAGCCCCAGCATTTT.

The chain carries TRBV21-1 and TRBJ1-5; no check of the table's D call, TRBD1, against the DNA was made. TRBV21-1 is a pseudogene locus. This CDR3 contains 18 residues. The CDR3 is CASRPPDRGPYSNQPQHF. In DNA, the CDR3 is TGTGCCAGCAGGCCCCCGGACAGGGGCCCTTATAGCAATCAGCCCCAGCATTTT.

The J gene is TRBJ2-7, the V gene TRBV5-6, with 8 nucleotides matching TRBD1. Per germline, CDR1 SGHDT and CDR2 YYEEEE. V dropped 4 bases and J dropped 0; count of bases not matched to a gene: 9. There are 16 residues in the CDR3. The CDR3 spells CASSLGTGVDSYEQYF. CDR3 DNA sequence: TGTGCCAGCAGCCTAGGGACAGGTGTCGACTCCTACGAGCAGTACTTC.

The rearrangement joins TRBV2 to TRBJ1-3; D is unclear. This CDR3 region has 14 residues. Looked up from germline, CDR1 is SNHLY and CDR2 is FYNNEI. V dropped 4 bases and J dropped 1 base, with 8 bases sitting between them. The CDR3 nucleotides read TGTGCCAGCAGTGGGGTGGGGTCTGGAAACACCATATATTTT. Protein sequence: CASSGVGSGNTIYF.